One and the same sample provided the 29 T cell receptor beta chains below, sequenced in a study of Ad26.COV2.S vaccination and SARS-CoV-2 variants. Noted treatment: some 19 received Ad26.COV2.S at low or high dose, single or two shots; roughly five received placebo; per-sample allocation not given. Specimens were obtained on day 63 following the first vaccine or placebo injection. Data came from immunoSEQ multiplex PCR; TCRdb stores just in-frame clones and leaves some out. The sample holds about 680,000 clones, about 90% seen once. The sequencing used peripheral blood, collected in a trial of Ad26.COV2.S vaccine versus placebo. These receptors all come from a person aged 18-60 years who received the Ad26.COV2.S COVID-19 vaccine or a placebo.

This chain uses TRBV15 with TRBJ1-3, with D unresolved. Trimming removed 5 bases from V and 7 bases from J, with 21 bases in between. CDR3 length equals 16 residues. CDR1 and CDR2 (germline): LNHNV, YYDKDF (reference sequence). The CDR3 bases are TGTGCCACCAGCCTAAGAGGGATCGGGAGACTCAACACCATATATTTT. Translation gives CATSLRGIGRLNTIYF. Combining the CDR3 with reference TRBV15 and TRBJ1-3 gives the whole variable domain DAMVIQNPRYQVTQFGKPVTLSCSQTLNHNVMYWYQQKSSQAPKLLFHYYDKDFNNEADTPDNFQSRRPNTSFCFLDIRSPGLGDTAMYLCATSLRGIGRLNTIYFGEGSWLTVV.

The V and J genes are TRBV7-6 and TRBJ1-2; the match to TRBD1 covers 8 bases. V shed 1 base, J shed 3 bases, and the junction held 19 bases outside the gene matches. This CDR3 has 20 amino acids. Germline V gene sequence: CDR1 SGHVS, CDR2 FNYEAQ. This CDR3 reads CASSLDPWDRSTTLDYGYTF. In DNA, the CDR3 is TGTGCCAGCAGCTTAGATCCATGGGACAGGTCTACTACCCTTGACTATGGCTACACCTTC. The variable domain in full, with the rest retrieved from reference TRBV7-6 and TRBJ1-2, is GAGVSQSPRYKVTKRGQDVALRCDPISGHVSLYWYRQALGQGPEFLTYFNYEAQQDKSGLPNDRFSAERPEGSISTLTIQRTEQRDSAMYRCASSLDPWDRSTTLDYGYTFGSGTRLTVV.

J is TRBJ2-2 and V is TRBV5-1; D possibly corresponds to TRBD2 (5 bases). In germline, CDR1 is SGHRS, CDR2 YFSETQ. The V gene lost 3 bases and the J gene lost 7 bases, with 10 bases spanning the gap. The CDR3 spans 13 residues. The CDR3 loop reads CASSWESGGELFF. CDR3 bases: TGCGCCAGCAGCTGGGAGAGCGGCGGGGAGCTGTTTTTT.

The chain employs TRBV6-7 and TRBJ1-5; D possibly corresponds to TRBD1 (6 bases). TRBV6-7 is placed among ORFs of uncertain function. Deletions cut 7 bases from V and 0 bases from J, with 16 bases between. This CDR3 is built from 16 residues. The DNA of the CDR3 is TGTGCCAGCACTCAACAGGGTACGTATAGCAATCAGCCCCAGCATTTT. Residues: CASTQQGTYSNQPQHF.

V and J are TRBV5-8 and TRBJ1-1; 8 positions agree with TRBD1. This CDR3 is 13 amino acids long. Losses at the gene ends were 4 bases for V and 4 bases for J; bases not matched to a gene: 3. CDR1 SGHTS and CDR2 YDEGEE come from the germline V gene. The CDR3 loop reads CASSRTGTTEAFF. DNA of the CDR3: TGTGCCAGCAGCCGGACAGGGACCACTGAAGCTTTCTTT.

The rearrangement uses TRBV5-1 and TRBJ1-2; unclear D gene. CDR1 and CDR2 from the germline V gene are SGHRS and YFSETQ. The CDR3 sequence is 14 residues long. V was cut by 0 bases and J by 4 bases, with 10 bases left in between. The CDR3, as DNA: TGCGCCAGCAGCTTGGCGGACGGCCCCTATGGCTACACCTTC. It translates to CASSLADGPYGYTF.

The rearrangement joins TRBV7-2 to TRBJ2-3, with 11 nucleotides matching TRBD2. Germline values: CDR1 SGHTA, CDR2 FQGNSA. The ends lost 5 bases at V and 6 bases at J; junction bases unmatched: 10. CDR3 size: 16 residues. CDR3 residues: CASSIGTSGVLDTQYF. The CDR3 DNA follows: TGTGCCAGCAGCATAGGGACTAGCGGTGTACTGGATACGCAGTATTTT.

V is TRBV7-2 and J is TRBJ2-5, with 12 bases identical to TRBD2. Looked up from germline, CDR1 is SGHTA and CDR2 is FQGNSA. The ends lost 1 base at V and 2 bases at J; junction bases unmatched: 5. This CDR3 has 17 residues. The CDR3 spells CASSLGGLAGSQETQYF. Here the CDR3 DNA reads TGTGCCAGCAGCTTAGGGGGACTAGCGGGTTCTCAAGAGACCCAGTACTTC.

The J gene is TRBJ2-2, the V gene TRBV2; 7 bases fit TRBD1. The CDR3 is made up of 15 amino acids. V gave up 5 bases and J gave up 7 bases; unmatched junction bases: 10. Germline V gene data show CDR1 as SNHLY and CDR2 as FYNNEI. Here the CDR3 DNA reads TGTGCCAGCAGTCGCGACAGGGAGTTTAGCGGGGAGCTGTTTTTT. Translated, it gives CASSRDREFSGELFF.

The CDR3 protein is CASSRQGIYEQYF. The CDR3 DNA is TGTGCCAGCAGTAGACAGGGTATATACGAGCAGTACTTC. This chain connects TRBV2 to TRBJ2-7; the match to TRBD1 covers 7 bases. The CDR3 runs to 13 residues. CDR1 and CDR2 (germline): SNHLY, FYNNEI. V was pared by 5 bases and J by 4 bases, with 5 bases of the junction left unmatched.

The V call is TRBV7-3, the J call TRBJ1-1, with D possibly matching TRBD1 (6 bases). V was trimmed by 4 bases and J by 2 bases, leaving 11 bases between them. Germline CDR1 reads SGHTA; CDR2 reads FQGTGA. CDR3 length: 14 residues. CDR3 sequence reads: CASSSDSVNTEAFF. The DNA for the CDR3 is TGTGCCAGCAGCTCGGACAGCGTAAACACTGAAGCTTTCTTT.

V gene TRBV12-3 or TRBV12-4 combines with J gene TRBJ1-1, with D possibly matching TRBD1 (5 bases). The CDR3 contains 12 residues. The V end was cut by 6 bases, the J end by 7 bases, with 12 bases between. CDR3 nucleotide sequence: TGTGCCAGCAGACCGACAGCCGGTGAAGCTTTCTTT. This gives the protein CASRPTAGEAFF.

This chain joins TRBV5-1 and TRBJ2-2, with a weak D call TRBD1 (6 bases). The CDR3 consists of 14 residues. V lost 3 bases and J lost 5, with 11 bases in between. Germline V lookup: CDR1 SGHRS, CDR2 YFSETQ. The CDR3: CASSYLQGTGELFF. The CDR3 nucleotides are TGCGCCAGCAGCTATTTACAGGGAACCGGGGAGCTGTTTTTT.

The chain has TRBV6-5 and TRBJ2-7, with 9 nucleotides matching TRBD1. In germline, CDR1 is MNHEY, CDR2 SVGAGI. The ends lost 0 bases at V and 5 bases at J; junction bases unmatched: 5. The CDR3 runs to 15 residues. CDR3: CASSYSQTGGHEQYF. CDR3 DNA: TGTGCCAGCAGTTACTCCCAGACAGGGGGGCACGAGCAGTACTTC.

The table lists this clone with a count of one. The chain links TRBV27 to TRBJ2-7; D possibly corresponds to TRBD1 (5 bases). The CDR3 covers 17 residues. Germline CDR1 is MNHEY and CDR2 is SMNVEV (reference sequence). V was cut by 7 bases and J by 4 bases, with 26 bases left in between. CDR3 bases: TGTGCCAGCACTAATACCCCCGTAGTAGGGGCCGGGTACGAGCAGTACTTC. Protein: CASTNTPVVGAGYEQYF.

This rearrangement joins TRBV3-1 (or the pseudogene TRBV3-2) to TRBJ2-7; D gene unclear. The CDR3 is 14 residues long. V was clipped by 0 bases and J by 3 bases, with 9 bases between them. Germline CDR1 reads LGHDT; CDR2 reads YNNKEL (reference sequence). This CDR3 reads CASSQDRGVYEQYF. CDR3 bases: TGTGCCAGCAGCCAAGATAGAGGAGTCTACGAGCAGTACTTC.

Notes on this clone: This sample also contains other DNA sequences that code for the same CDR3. The chain's CDR3 is CASSYSRGGETQYF. The CDR3 coding sequence is TGTGCCAGCAGTTACTCCAGGGGGGGAGAGACCCAGTACTTC. This chain links TRBV6-5 with TRBJ2-5; D assignment may be TRBD1 or TRBD2 (7 bases each). Germline CDR1 is MNHEY and CDR2 is SVGAGI. The CDR3 runs 14 residues. V lost 0 bases to trimming and J lost 4 bases, with 9 bases between them.

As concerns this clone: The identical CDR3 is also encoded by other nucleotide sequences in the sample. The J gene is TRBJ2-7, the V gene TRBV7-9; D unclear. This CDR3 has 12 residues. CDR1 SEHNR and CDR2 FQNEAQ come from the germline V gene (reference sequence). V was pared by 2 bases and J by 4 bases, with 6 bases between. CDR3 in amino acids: CASSLKGYEQYF. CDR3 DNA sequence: TGTGCCAGCAGCTTAAAGGGTTACGAGCAGTACTTC.

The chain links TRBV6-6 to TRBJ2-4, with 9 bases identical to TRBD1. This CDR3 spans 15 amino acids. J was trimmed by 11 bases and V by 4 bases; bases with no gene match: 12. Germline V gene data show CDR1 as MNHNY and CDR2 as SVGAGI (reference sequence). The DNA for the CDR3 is TGTGCCAGCAGTTTCAACACAGGGGGCAGGATTGTTCAGTACTTC. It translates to CASSFNTGGRIVQYF.

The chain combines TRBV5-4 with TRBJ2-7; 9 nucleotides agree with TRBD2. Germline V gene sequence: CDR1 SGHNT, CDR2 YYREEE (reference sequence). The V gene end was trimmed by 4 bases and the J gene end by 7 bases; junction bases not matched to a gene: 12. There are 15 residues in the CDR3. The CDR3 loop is CASSKMASGIGEQYF. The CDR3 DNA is TGTGCCAGCAGCAAGATGGCTAGCGGGATAGGGGAGCAGTACTTC.

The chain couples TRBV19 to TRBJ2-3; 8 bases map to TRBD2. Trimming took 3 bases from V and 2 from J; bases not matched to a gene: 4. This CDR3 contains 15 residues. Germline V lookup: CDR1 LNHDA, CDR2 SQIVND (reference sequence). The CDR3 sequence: CASSILAGPTDTQYF. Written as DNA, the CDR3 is TGTGCCAGTAGTATCCTAGCGGGCCCCACAGATACGCAGTATTTT.

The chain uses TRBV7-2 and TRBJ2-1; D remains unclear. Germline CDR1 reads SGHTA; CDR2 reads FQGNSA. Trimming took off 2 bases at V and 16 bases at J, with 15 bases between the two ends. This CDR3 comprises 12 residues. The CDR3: CASSLRSTERFF. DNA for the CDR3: TGTGCCAGCAGCTTAAGGAGCACTGAACGCTTCTTC.

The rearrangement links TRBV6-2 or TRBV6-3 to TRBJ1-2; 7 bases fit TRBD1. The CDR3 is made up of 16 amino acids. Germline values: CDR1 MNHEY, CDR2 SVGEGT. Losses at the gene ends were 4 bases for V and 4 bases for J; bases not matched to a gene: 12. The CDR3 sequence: CASSSWTGYPGYGYTF. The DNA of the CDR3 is TGTGCCAGCAGTTCCTGGACAGGTTATCCGGGCTATGGCTACACCTTC.

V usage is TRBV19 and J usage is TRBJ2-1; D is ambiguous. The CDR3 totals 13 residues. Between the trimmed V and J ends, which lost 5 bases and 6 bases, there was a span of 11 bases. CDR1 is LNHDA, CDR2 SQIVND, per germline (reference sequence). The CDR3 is CASSFVQRNEQFF. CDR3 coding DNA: TGTGCCAGTAGTTTCGTCCAGCGCAATGAGCAGTTCTTC.

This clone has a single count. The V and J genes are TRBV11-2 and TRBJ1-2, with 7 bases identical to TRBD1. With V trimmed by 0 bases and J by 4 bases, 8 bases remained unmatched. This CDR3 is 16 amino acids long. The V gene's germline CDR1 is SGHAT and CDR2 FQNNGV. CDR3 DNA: TGTGCCAGCAGCTTAGATCCGGGACAGCTTAGCTATGGCTACACCTTC. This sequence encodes CASSLDPGQLSYGYTF.

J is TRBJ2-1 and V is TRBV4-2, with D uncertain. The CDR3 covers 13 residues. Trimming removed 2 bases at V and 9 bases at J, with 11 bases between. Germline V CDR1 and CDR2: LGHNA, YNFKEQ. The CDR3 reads CASSQPRQPEQFF. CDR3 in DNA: TGTGCCAGCAGCCAACCCCGCCAACCTGAGCAGTTCTTC.

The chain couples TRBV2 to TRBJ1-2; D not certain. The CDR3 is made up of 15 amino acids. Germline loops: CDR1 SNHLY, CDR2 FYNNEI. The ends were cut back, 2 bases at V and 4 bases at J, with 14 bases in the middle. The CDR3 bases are TGTGCCAGCAGTGAACTCTGGGATCCGGTCTATGGCTACACCTTC. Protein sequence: CASSELWDPVYGYTF.

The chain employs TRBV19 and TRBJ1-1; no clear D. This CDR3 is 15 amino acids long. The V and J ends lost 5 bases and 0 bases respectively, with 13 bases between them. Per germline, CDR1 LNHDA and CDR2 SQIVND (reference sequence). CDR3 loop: CASSVQASMNTEAFF. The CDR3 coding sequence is TGTGCCAGTAGTGTGCAGGCCTCTATGAACACTGAAGCTTTCTTT.

The CDR3 nucleotides are TGTGCCTGGGACAGGGCCTATGGCTACACCTTC. Its protein product is CAWDRAYGYTF. The rearrangement links TRBV30 to TRBJ1-2; 7 nucleotides agree with TRBD1. This CDR3 spans 11 amino acids. Trimming at V came to 5 bases and at J to 4 bases, leaving 1 base not matched to a gene. Germline V lookup: CDR1 GTSNPN, CDR2 SVGIG (reference sequence). Supplemented by reference TRBV30 and TRBJ1-2, the full variable domain reads SQTIHQWPATLVQPVGSPLSLECTVEGTSNPNLYWYRQAAGRGLQLLFYSVGIGQISSEVPQNLSASRPQDRQFILSSKKLLLSDSGFYLCAWDRAYGYTFGSGTRLTVV.